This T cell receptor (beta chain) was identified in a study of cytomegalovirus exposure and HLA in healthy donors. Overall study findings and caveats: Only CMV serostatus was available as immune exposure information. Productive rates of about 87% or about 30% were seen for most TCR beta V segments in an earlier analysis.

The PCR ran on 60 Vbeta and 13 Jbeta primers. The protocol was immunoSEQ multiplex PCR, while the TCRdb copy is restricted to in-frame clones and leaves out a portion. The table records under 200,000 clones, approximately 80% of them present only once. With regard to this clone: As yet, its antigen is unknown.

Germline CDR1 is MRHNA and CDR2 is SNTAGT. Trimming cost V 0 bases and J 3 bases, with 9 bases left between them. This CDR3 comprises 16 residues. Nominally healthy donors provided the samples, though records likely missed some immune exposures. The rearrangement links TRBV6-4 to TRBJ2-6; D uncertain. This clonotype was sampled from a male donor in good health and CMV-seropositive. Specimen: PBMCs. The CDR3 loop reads CASSDSGTDGANVLTF. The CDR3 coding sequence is TGTGCCAGCAGTGACTCGGGCACTGATGGGGCCAACGTCCTGACTTTC.